The 20 T cell receptor beta chains given below trace back to one sample, sequenced in a study of CD8 T cells in ankylosing spondylitis. TCRdb fed the 5' RACE reads into MiXCR, producing one record per CDR3 protein. The repertoire includes around 300,000 distinct CDR3 sequences, 14% to 15% of them detected once, and around 0.99% sits in the top ten. Sequencing input: blood, either unsorted or a sorted T cell fraction (not recorded which). The receptors shown here come from a male donor with ankylosing spondylitis or in good health (not recorded which).

This clonotype was observed at least ten times. The V and J genes are TRBV4-2 and TRBJ2-7, with D unresolved. Trimming removed 1 base at V and 3 bases at J, with 10 bases between. Looked up from germline, CDR1 is LGHNA and CDR2 is YNFKEQ. CDR3 length: 14 amino acids. The CDR3 coding sequence is TGTGCCAGCAGCCAAGGGACGGCAAGCTACGAGCAGTACTTC. Encoded protein: CASSQGTASYEQYF.

This clonotype was picked up a small number of times. The V call is TRBV2, the J call TRBJ2-5; 15 positions agree with TRBD2. The V gene end was trimmed by 8 bases and the J gene end by 7 bases; junction bases not matched to a gene: 11. CDR3 length: 16 residues. Germline loops: CDR1 SNHLY, CDR2 FYNNEI. CDR3 sequence: CASGPSPGLAGGTQYF. Here the CDR3 DNA reads TGTGCCAGCGGGCCCTCTCCGGGACTAGCGGGAGGGACCCAGTACTTC.

This clonotype appeared a few times. The chain recombines TRBV10-1 with TRBJ2-1; a weak D match, TRBD2 (6 bases). Germline loops: CDR1 WNHNN, CDR2 SYGVQD (reference sequence). The CDR3 is 13 residues long. With 5 bases removed from V and 9 bases from J, the gap between germline ends came to 14 bases. CDR3 protein: CASSLGGWGEQFF. DNA for the CDR3: TGCGCCAGCAGTTTGGGGGGTTGGGGTGAGCAGTTCTTC.

The CDR3 loop is CASSAQTAIEQYF. CDR3 nucleotide sequence: TGCGCCAGCAGCGCCCAAACAGCAATCGAGCAGTACTTC. V usage is TRBV5-1 and J usage is TRBJ2-7; the D is unclear. Germline CDR1 is SGHRS and CDR2 is YFSETQ. The length of the CDR3 is 13 residues. V lost 4 bases and J lost 6, with 14 bases in between.

This chain connects TRBV14 to TRBJ2-7, with D uncertain. Germline CDR1 reads SGHDN; CDR2 reads FVKESK. The CDR3 is 18 residues long. Trimming removed 4 bases from V and 0 bases from J, with 22 bases in between. CDR3: CASSLNSDLPLSSYEQYF. CDR3 DNA: TGTGCCAGCAGCCTAAACAGCGACCTTCCCTTGAGCTCCTACGAGCAGTACTTC.

This chain connects TRBV12-3 or TRBV12-4 to TRBJ2-5, with D unclear. V shed 10 bases and J shed 1 base, with 7 bases lying between them. The CDR3 totals 11 residues. CDR3 residues: CATGLQETQYF. CDR3 coding DNA: TGTGCCACAGGCCTCCAAGAGACCCAGTACTTC.

This clonotype has just a few counts. This chain links TRBV12-3 or TRBV12-4 with TRBJ2-5; a weak D match, TRBD1 (6 bases). This CDR3 is 14 amino acids long. V shed 6 bases and J shed 3 bases, with 14 bases lying between them. As DNA, the CDR3 is TGTGCCAGCAGCACCGAGGGGGTTAAAGAGACCCAGTACTTC. Amino acid sequence: CASSTEGVKETQYF.

This clonotype appeared many times. V and J are TRBV20-1 and TRBJ1-5; 8 nucleotides agree with TRBD1. CDR1 is DFQATT, CDR2 SNEGSKA, per germline (reference sequence). Trimming removed 5 bases from V and 6 bases from J; junction bases left unmatched: 9. The CDR3 is 14 amino acids. Here the CDR3 reads CSAPGQGFGQPQHF. The CDR3 nucleotides are TGCAGTGCTCCTGGACAGGGTTTTGGTCAGCCCCAGCATTTT.

This clonotype was recorded a few times. Mismatch with germline at one junction end may stem from a read error. J is TRBJ2-2 and V is TRBV7-2; D possibly corresponds to TRBD2 (5 bases). CDR1 is SGHTA and CDR2 is FQGNSA in the germline V gene. CDR3 length equals 13 residues. CDR3 nucleotide sequence: TGTGCTAGCAGCCCGGACTCTATCGGGGAGCTGTTTTTT. Translation gives CASSPDSIGELFF.

This clonotype has more than one count but fewer than ten. The V and J genes are TRBV5-1 and TRBJ2-3; D is possibly TRBD2 (7 bases). Germline CDR1 and CDR2: SGHRS and YFSETQ. V lost 4 bases to trimming and J lost 4 bases, with 16 bases between them. This CDR3 is 15 amino acids long. This chain's CDR3 is CASSTGGRTADTQYF. CDR3 nucleotide sequence: TGCGCCAGCAGCACGGGGGGCCGGACGGCAGATACGCAGTATTTT.

The sample holds many counts of this clonotype. This chain uses TRBV4-1 with TRBJ1-4; D is possibly TRBD1 (6 bases). This CDR3 has 17 residues. Trimming shortened V by 2 bases and J by 3 bases, and 16 bases separated the two germline ends. Germline V gives CDR1 MGHRA, CDR2 YSYEKL. The CDR3 sequence is CASSQQGQPAANEKLFF. CDR3 in DNA: TGCGCCAGCAGCCAACAAGGACAGCCCGCGGCTAATGAAAAACTGTTTTTT.

This clonotype was recorded many times. This rearrangement joins TRBV5-1 to TRBJ1-2; D gene unclear. V shed 3 bases and J shed 4 bases, with 10 bases lying between them. This CDR3 has 13 residues. CDR1 SGHRS and CDR2 YFSETQ come from the germline V gene. The CDR3 DNA sequence: TGCGCCAGCAGCTCGCACGGAACCTATGGCTACACCTTC. Amino acid sequence: CASSSHGTYGYTF.

This clonotype appeared many times. The chain uses TRBV4-1 and TRBJ1-1; no definite D call. Trimming pared 0 bases from V and 11 bases from J, leaving 19 bases between. The CDR3 length is 15 residues. The V gene's germline CDR1 is MGHRA and CDR2 YSYEKL. CDR3 DNA: TGCGCCAGCAGCCAAGATAGGGCGGTGGAGGGCTTGGCTTTCTTT. This encodes CASSQDRAVEGLAFF.

This clonotype was counted only a few times. V and J are TRBV3-1 and TRBJ1-2; D perhaps matches TRBD1 (6 bases). CDR1 and CDR2 (germline): LGHDT, YNNKEL (reference sequence). V was pared by 0 bases and J by 8 bases, with 7 bases between. The CDR3 is 12 amino acids. CDR3 DNA sequence: TGTGCCAGCAGCCAAGAGGGGGCCGGCTACACCTTC. Translating gives CASSQEGAGYTF.

This clonotype was seen only a few times. This chain connects TRBV20-1 to TRBJ2-7, with a possible D match to TRBD1 (6 bases). The V end lost 1 base, the J end lost 7 bases, and 14 bases lay between the germline ends. CDR1 DFQATT and CDR2 SNEGSKA come from the germline V gene (reference sequence). The CDR3 is 13 residues long. CDR3 bases: TGCAGTGCTAGAGTGGACCCACAGGGTGAGCAGTACTTC. Translated, it gives CSARVDPQGEQYF.

V gene TRBV5-6 combines with J gene TRBJ2-1, with D possibly TRBD1 on 5 matching bases. Germline V lookup: CDR1 SGHDT, CDR2 YYEEEE. Trimming removed 4 bases from V and 7 bases from J, with 24 bases in between. This CDR3 contains 17 residues. CDR3 region: CASSMTRHHPGMNEQFF. The CDR3 DNA sequence: TGTGCCAGCAGCATGACCCGACACCACCCAGGGATGAATGAGCAGTTCTTC.

The chain is built from TRBV2 and TRBJ1-1; no definite D call. From germline, CDR1 is SNHLY and CDR2 FYNNEI. V was shortened by 4 bases and J by 3 bases, with 18 bases between the two germline ends. This CDR3 region has 16 residues. The CDR3 coding sequence is TGTGCCAGCAGTGGAGACGGTTCAGGCTTCGACACTGAAGCTTTCTTT. It yields the protein CASSGDGSGFDTEAFF.

This clonotype was detected a few times. The V gene is TRBV2, the J gene TRBJ1-1, with D maybe TRBD1 (5 bases). V lost 3 bases and J lost 4, with 15 bases in between. Germline V gene lookup returns CDR1 SNHLY and CDR2 FYNNEI. The length of the CDR3 is 15 residues. This CDR3 is CASSEGGARGTEAFF. The CDR3 nucleotides read TGTGCCAGCAGTGAGGGCGGGGCGAGGGGCACTGAAGCTTTCTTT. Complete variable domain (other parts from reference TRBV2 and TRBJ1-1): EPEVTQTPSHQVTQMGQEVILRCVPISNHLYFYWYRQILGQKVEFLVSFYNNEISEKSEIFDDQFSVERPDGSNFTLKIRSTKLEDSAMYFCASSEGGARGTEAFFGQGTRLTVV.

The genes are TRBV29-1 and TRBJ2-7; 9 nucleotides match TRBD2. With V trimmed by 6 bases and J by 4 bases, 7 bases remained unmatched. The CDR3 sequence is 13 residues long. The germline V gene encodes CDR1 SQVTM and CDR2 ANQGSEA. CDR3 sequence: CSVFSGGSYEQYF. CDR3 DNA sequence: TGCAGCGTATTTAGCGGGGGATCTTACGAGCAGTACTTC.

The chain couples TRBV4-1 to TRBJ2-7; 8 bases agree with TRBD2. The CDR3 length is 16 residues. J lost 3 bases, V lost 0 bases, and 7 bases had no gene match. Germline CDR1 and CDR2: MGHRA and YSYEKL. The CDR3 sequence: CASSQDKDGGGYEQYF. The CDR3 region has the DNA TGCGCCAGCAGCCAAGATAAGGACGGGGGGGGCTACGAGCAGTACTTC.